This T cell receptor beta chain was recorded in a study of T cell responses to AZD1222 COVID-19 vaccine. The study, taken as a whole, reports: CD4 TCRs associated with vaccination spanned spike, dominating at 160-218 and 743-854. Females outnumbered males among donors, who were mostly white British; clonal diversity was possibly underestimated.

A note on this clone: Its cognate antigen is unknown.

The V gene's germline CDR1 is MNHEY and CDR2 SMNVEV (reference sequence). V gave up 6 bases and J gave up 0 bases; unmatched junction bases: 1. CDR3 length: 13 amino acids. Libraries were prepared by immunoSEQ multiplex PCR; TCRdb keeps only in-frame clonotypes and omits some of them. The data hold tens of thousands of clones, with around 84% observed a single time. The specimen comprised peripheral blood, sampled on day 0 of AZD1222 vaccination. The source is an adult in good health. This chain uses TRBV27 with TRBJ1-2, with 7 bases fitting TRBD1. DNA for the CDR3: TGTGCCAGCAGCGGGACAGCTAACTATGGCTACACCTTC. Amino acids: CASSGTANYGYTF.